The 21 T cell receptor beta chains given below trace back to one sample, sequenced in a study of blood T cell repertoires in COVID-19. TCRdb's table, derived via immunoSEQ multiplex PCR, lists solely in-frame clones and lacks some. Among more than 150,000 clones, around 86% were seen once, and the ten largest hold roughly 6.7%. The material sequenced was peripheral blood. Receptors originate from a man aged 40-50 years with acute or convalescent COVID-19.

This sequence joins TRBV7-2 and TRBJ2-1; D gene ambiguous. CDR1 SGHTA and CDR2 FQGNSA come from the germline V gene. There are 13 residues in the CDR3. Trimming stripped 2 bases from V and 4 bases from J, with 6 bases between. In DNA form, the CDR3 reads TGTGCCAGCAGCTTAAACGGTTACAATGAGCAGTTCTTC. It encodes CASSLNGYNEQFF.

This chain connects TRBV7-3 to TRBJ2-2; tentatively, D is TRBD1 (5 bases). V lost 5 bases and J 6 bases, leaving 19 bases between the germline ends. Germline values: CDR1 SGHTA, CDR2 FQGTGA. The CDR3 spans 16 residues. The CDR3 nucleotides read TGTGCCAGCAGCCCTTACAACGCAGGGTTTTCCGGGGAGCTGTTTTTT. This encodes CASSPYNAGFSGELFF.

The chain joins TRBV20-1 to TRBJ2-7; D unresolved. CDR3 length: 11 amino acids. The V and J ends lost 7 bases and 0 bases respectively, with 7 bases between them. Germline V lookup: CDR1 DFQATT, CDR2 SNEGSKA (reference sequence). The CDR3 nucleotides are TGCAGTGTTGCGGTCTCCTACGAGCAGTACTTC. Protein: CSVAVSYEQYF.

This rearrangement joins TRBV5-5 to TRBJ1-2, with TRBD1 matching 7 bases. J gave up 2 bases and V 4 bases, and 5 bases lay outside the gene matches. This CDR3 has 14 amino acids. Germline CDR1 reads SGHKS; CDR2 reads YYEKEE (reference sequence). The DNA of the CDR3 is TGTGCCAGCAGCCTATCGGGACAGAACTATGGCTACACCTTC. Translating gives CASSLSGQNYGYTF.

This sequence joins TRBV30 and TRBJ1-2, with 8 bases identical to TRBD1. CDR1 and CDR2 from the germline V gene are GTSNPN and SVGIG (reference sequence). The CDR3 runs to 13 residues. V shed 0 bases, J shed 8 bases, and the junction held 5 bases outside the gene matches. CDR3 in DNA: TGTGCCTGGAGTGTATTGACAGGGGAGGGCTACACCTTC. Encoded protein: CAWSVLTGEGYTF.

The rearrangement links TRBV10-3 to TRBJ2-3; D gene ambiguous. Trimming took 3 bases from V and 3 from J, leaving 16 bases between them. The germline gives CDR1 ENHRY, CDR2 SYGVKD. The CDR3 is 16 amino acids. The DNA of the CDR3 is TGTGCCATCAGTGATTTAACACAGAAAGGAACAGATACGCAGTATTTT. The encoded protein is CAISDLTQKGTDTQYF.

V and J are TRBV5-1 and TRBJ2-7; 9 bases fit TRBD1. Germline V gene lookup returns CDR1 SGHRS and CDR2 YFSETQ. V was clipped by 4 bases and J by 4 bases; unmatched bases: 6. CDR3 length: 14 residues. The chain's CDR3 is CASSDPGTGYEQYF. For the CDR3, the DNA is TGCGCCAGCAGCGATCCCGGGACAGGGTACGAGCAGTACTTC.

J is TRBJ2-1 and V is TRBV1; the table assigns TRBD2, which was not confirmed against the DNA. TRBV1 is a pseudogene locus. This CDR3 region has 13 residues. The CDR3 loop reads CTSSQETSDEQFF. The CDR3 bases are TGCACCAGCAGCCAGGAGACTAGTGATGAGCAGTTCTTC.

The rearrangement uses TRBV19 and TRBJ1-5; 9 nucleotides agree with TRBD1. This CDR3 comprises 15 residues. The V gene end was trimmed by 5 bases and the J gene end by 2 bases; junction bases not matched to a gene: 4. Germline V lookup: CDR1 LNHDA, CDR2 SQIVND (reference sequence). CDR3 in DNA: TGTGCCAGTAGTGCGGGACAGGGAGGCAATCAGCCCCAGCATTTT. Protein product: CASSAGQGGNQPQHF.

The CDR3 coding sequence is TGTGCCACCAGTGATACAGGGTCCTCCTACGAGCAGTACTTC. Amino acids: CATSDTGSSYEQYF. This sequence joins TRBV24-1 and TRBJ2-7, with a tentative D call TRBD1 (6 bases). The CDR3 is 14 residues long. V was trimmed by 3 bases and J by 0 bases, leaving 8 bases between them. Germline CDR1 KGHDR, CDR2 SFDVKD.

The V call is TRBV30, the J call TRBJ1-2, with 8 bases identical to TRBD1. With V trimmed by 7 bases and J by 8 bases, 12 bases remained unmatched. The CDR3 contains 13 residues. Germline CDR1 is GTSNPN and CDR2 is SVGIG (reference sequence). CDR3 DNA sequence: TGTGCCTACTACCCGGACAGGGTGGGGGGCTACACCTTC. Translated, it gives CAYYPDRVGGYTF.

This chain connects TRBV4-2 to TRBJ2-1; the match to TRBD2 covers 15 bases. J lost 9 bases, V lost 4 bases, and 1 base had no gene match. This CDR3 is built from 14 residues. The germline V gene has CDR1 LGHNA and CDR2 YNFKEQ. CDR3 residues: CASSPGLAGGEQFF. The CDR3, as DNA: TGTGCCAGCAGCCCGGGACTAGCGGGGGGTGAGCAGTTCTTC.

This chain links TRBV11-3 with TRBJ2-1; D call uncertain. This CDR3 region has 11 residues. Trimming stripped 5 bases from V and 6 bases from J, with 5 bases between. Looked up from germline, CDR1 is SGHNT and CDR2 is YENEEA. The CDR3 DNA follows: TGTGCCAGCAGCCAGTCCAATGAGCAGTTCTTC. As protein: CASSQSNEQFF.

This chain connects TRBV30 to TRBJ2-1, with 13 bases matching TRBD2. This CDR3 is 15 amino acids long. Looked up from germline, CDR1 is GTSNPN and CDR2 is SVGIG (reference sequence). The junction had 5 bases not matched to a gene; V was cut back by 2 bases and J by 7 bases. The CDR3 region is CAWSTGLAGENEQFF. CDR3 coding DNA: TGTGCCTGGAGTACTGGACTAGCGGGGGAGAATGAGCAGTTCTTC.

V gene TRBV19 combines with J gene TRBJ1-6, with no clear D. Germline loops: CDR1 LNHDA, CDR2 SQIVND (reference sequence). Trimming cost V 6 bases and J 1 base, with 7 bases left between them. The CDR3 sequence is 14 residues long. This CDR3 is CASRAESYNSPLHF. The CDR3 region has the DNA TGTGCCAGTAGGGCGGAGTCCTATAATTCACCCCTCCACTTT.

The chain is built from TRBV6-6 and TRBJ1-2; weak D call: TRBD1 (6 bases). CDR1 is MNHNY and CDR2 is SVGAGI in the germline V gene (reference sequence). V lost 5 bases and J lost 7, with 8 bases in between. CDR3 length equals 11 residues. CDR3: CASSTGSGYTF. For the CDR3, the DNA is TGTGCCAGCAGTACAGGGTCTGGCTACACCTTC.

This chain joins TRBV28 and TRBJ2-2; tentatively, D is TRBD1 (6 bases). Germline V gives CDR1 MDHEN, CDR2 SYDVKM. This CDR3 is built from 15 residues. The germline V and J ends were trimmed by 5 bases and 3 bases, with 13 bases remaining between them. CDR3: CASSMTGGYTGELFF. CDR3 DNA: TGTGCCAGCAGTATGACAGGCGGCTACACCGGGGAGCTGTTTTTT.

The chain has TRBV5-1 and TRBJ1-6, with TRBD1 matching over 7 bases. CDR1 and CDR2 from the germline V gene are SGHRS and YFSETQ. V shed 0 bases and J 10 bases; nucleotides not matched to a gene: 4. The CDR3 is 14 residues long. CDR3 sequence (DNA): TGCGCCAGCAGCTTGGCTCAGGGGGACTCACCCCTCCACTTT. Residues: CASSLAQGDSPLHF.

This clone was picked up a small number of times. The J gene is TRBJ1-6, the V gene TRBV11-3; TRBD1 aligns across 10 bases. V was pared by 8 bases and J by 10 bases, with 5 bases of the junction left unmatched. CDR1 and CDR2 (germline): SGHNT, YENEEA. This CDR3 has 13 residues. Written as DNA, the CDR3 is TGTGCCAGCCTACCGGGACAGGGGTCACCCCTCCACTTT. Translation gives CASLPGQGSPLHF.

The chain is built from TRBV7-3 and TRBJ1-5, with D possibly being TRBD1 (5 bases). Per germline, CDR1 SGHTA and CDR2 FQGTGA. The V end was cut by 8 bases, the J end by 4 bases, with 12 bases between. This CDR3 contains 13 residues. CDR3 protein: CASFWGENQPQHF. The CDR3 DNA sequence: TGTGCCAGCTTCTGGGGGGAGAATCAGCCCCAGCATTTT.

J is TRBJ1-1 and V is TRBV27; 12 bases map to TRBD1. Trimming removed 10 bases from V and 4 bases from J; junction bases left unmatched: 10. Germline values: CDR1 MNHEY, CDR2 SMNVEV (reference sequence). The length of the CDR3 is 15 residues. CDR3 sequence (DNA): TGTGCCAACCTGGGACAGGGGGCCCGAGGCACTGAAGCTTTCTTT. Translation gives CANLGQGARGTEAFF.